Sequencing of this T cell receptor (beta chain) was carried out in a study of identical twins. Study results and limitations: The models systematically underestimated how much out-of-frame TCR alpha was shared in monozygotic twins. High-abundance cord blood beta clonotypes had fewer insertions; memory repertoires showed none.

All of the donors were Caucasians in good health. This CDR3 comprises 19 residues. V lost 5 bases to trimming and J lost 4 bases; unmatched junction nucleotides: 21. The germline V gene has CDR1 LNHNV and CDR2 YYDKDF (reference sequence). This clonotype appeared a few times. The antigen remains undetermined. TCRdb re-called the 5' RACE reads through MiXCR, storing one row per CDR3 protein. This sample has nearly 900,000 distinct CDR3 sequences, with around an eighth found just once. The data also belong to a second study, concerning yellow fever vaccine responses in identical twins. This second study notes: Reportedly, twins' vaccine T cell responses looked partly convergent and partly personalized.

The origin of this receptor is a woman aged 18-29 years in good health. Input material: PBMCs. The chain recombines TRBV15 with TRBJ1-1; 8 bases align to TRBD1. The CDR3 nucleotides are TGTGCCACCAGCTTCCTACCTTCAGGGGCAGGGGGCTTGGGCACTGAAGCTTTCTTT. Translating it yields CATSFLPSGAGGLGTEAFF.